These 15 T cell receptor beta chains share one sample of origin, sequenced in a study of beta chain features in type 1 diabetes. Study results and caveats: Among all four CD4+ subsets, Type 1 diabetes patients had TCRB CDR3s that were moderately but significantly shorter.

Of the isolated RNA, all was reverse transcribed, and so the sequenced material was expressed TCRB transcripts. The table came from immunoSEQ multiplex PCR; TCRdb's copy has only in-frame clones and leaves some out. The sample carries under 850,000 clones, roughly 13% recorded once. These receptors have no known antigen. Sequenced: naive CD4+ T cells from blood. These receptor sequences come from a man between 18 and 35 years old with type 1 diabetes.

This clone was counted between two and nine times. The V and J genes are TRBV7-2 and TRBJ1-5; D is unresolved. This CDR3 has 14 amino acids. The germline gives CDR1 SGHTA, CDR2 FQGNSA. V was clipped by 5 bases and J by 8 bases, with 16 bases between them. Written as DNA, the CDR3 is TGTGCCAGCAGCCTTATGCGGCCCGGTGAGCCCCAGCATTTT. Protein sequence: CASSLMRPGEPQHF.

The rearrangement uses TRBV19 and TRBJ2-3; maybe TRBD1 (5 bases). CDR1 and CDR2 (germline): LNHDA, SQIVND (reference sequence). This CDR3 is built from 15 residues. V was trimmed by 10 bases and J by 0 bases, leaving 17 bases between them. CDR3 bases: TGTGCCACCACCAGGGCTCCCTCTAGCACAGATACGCAGTATTTT. Translated: CATTRAPSSTDTQYF.

This chain connects TRBV20-1 to TRBJ1-1; D possibly corresponds to TRBD1 (6 bases). V lost 5 bases, J lost 9 bases, and 10 bases lay in between. Per germline, CDR1 DFQATT and CDR2 SNEGSKA (reference sequence). This CDR3 is 10 amino acids long. In DNA form, the CDR3 reads TGCAGTGCTCTGGACAGTAAAGCTTTCTTT. It yields the protein CSALDSKAFF.

The chain has TRBV30 and TRBJ1-5; D is ambiguous. The CDR3 is 12 amino acids. Trimming stripped 8 bases from V and 4 bases from J, with 12 bases between. The germline gives CDR1 GTSNPN, CDR2 SVGIG (reference sequence). CDR3 coding DNA: TGTGCCGCGCGGTCCAGGAATCAGCCCCAGCATTTT. Translating it yields CAARSRNQPQHF.

This clone was seen more than once but under ten times. The rearrangement joins TRBV29-1 to TRBJ1-2, with 11 bases matching TRBD1. CDR1 is SQVTM and CDR2 is ANQGSEA in the germline V gene. The CDR3 is 15 amino acids. With V trimmed by 0 bases and J by 2 bases, 2 bases remained unmatched. CDR3 in DNA: TGCAGCGTTGAAGAACGGGACAGGGGGAACTATGGCTACACCTTC. Translating it yields CSVEERDRGNYGYTF.

This chain links TRBV18 with TRBJ2-7, with no clear D. This CDR3 contains 14 residues. Trimming took off 1 base at V and 2 bases at J, with 9 bases between the two ends. Germline V lookup: CDR1 KGHSH, CDR2 LQKENI. This chain's CDR3 is CASSPLSATYEQYF. In nucleotides, the CDR3 is TGTGCCAGCTCACCACTCTCGGCCACCTACGAGCAGTACTTC.

A few counts support this clone. V usage is TRBV29-1 and J usage is TRBJ1-2; maybe TRBD1 (6 bases). V gave up 5 bases and J gave up 8 bases, with 9 bases separating them. Germline V gene sequence: CDR1 SQVTM, CDR2 ANQGSEA. There are 10 residues in the CDR3. The CDR3 spells CSVYRDGYTF. The CDR3, as DNA: TGCAGCGTTTACAGGGACGGCTACACCTTC.

Only a few counts were recorded for this clone. This chain joins TRBV13 and TRBJ1-2; D is unresolved. CDR3 length: 11 amino acids. Germline V gives CDR1 PRHDT, CDR2 FYEKMQ (reference sequence). Trimming took 4 bases from V and 8 from J, leaving 8 bases between them. CDR3 residues: CASSSLGGYTF. CDR3 nucleotide sequence: TGTGCCAGCAGCTCCCTGGGCGGCTACACCTTC. Variable domain in full (rest from reference TRBV13 and TRBJ1-2): AAGVIQSPRHLIKEKRETATLKCYPIPRHDTVYWYQQGPGQDPQFLISFYEKMQSDKGSIPDRFSAQQFSDYHSELNMSSLELGDSALYFCASSSLGGYTFGSGTRLTVV.

The chain has TRBV6-5 and TRBJ2-3; 7 positions agree with TRBD2. J gave up 0 bases and V 7 bases, and 4 bases lay outside the gene matches. This CDR3 spans 14 amino acids. Germline CDR1 reads MNHEY; CDR2 reads SVGAGI. Here the CDR3 reads CASKPGGSTDTQYF. CDR3 bases: TGTGCCAGCAAGCCGGGGGGAAGCACAGATACGCAGTATTTT.

The chain employs TRBV6-5 and TRBJ2-3, with D maybe TRBD1 (6 bases). V lost 8 bases to trimming and J lost 4 bases, with 16 bases between them. This CDR3 comprises 14 residues. The germline V gene encodes CDR1 MNHEY and CDR2 SVGAGI. The CDR3 protein is CASSREQGPDTQYF. As DNA, the CDR3 is TGTGCCAGCTCCAGGGAACAGGGCCCAGATACGCAGTATTTT.

In its sample, this clone was seen a few times. The chain carries TRBV9 and TRBJ1-1; D call uncertain. The V end lost 4 bases, the J end lost 1 base, and 14 bases lay between the germline ends. The CDR3 is 15 amino acids. The germline CDR1 and CDR2 sequences are SGDLS and YYNGEE. The CDR3 protein is CASSPREEPNTEAFF. The CDR3 nucleotides are TGTGCCAGCAGCCCCCGTGAGGAACCGAACACTGAAGCTTTCTTT.

This chain uses TRBV11-2 with TRBJ2-7; possible D gene TRBD2, 5 bases. V was clipped by 5 bases and J by 2 bases, with 10 bases between them. There are 13 residues in the CDR3. Germline CDR1 is SGHAT and CDR2 is FQNNGV. Here the CDR3 reads CASSPSGAYEQYF. The CDR3 DNA sequence: TGTGCCAGCAGCCCCTCCGGGGCCTACGAGCAGTACTTC. Together with reference TRBV11-2 and TRBJ2-7, the CDR3 gives the full variable domain: EAGVAQSPRYKIIEKRQSVAFWCNPISGHATLYWYQQILGQGPKLLIQFQNNGVVDDSQLPKDRFSAERLKGVDSTLKIQPAKLEDSAVYLCASSPSGAYEQYFGPGTRLTVT.

In the case of this clone: This specimen includes other DNA sequences encoding the same CDR3. CDR3: CASSPTGETQYF. The CDR3 region has the DNA TGTGCCAGCTCACCTACCGGAGAGACCCAGTACTTC. V is TRBV18 and J is TRBJ2-5; D is unresolved. The CDR3 is 12 residues long. Trimming shortened V by 3 bases and J by 4 bases, and 6 bases separated the two germline ends. Germline V gene lookup returns CDR1 KGHSH and CDR2 LQKENI.

This clone was detected a few times. J is TRBJ2-1 and V is TRBV6-1, with D perhaps given as TRBD1 or TRBD2 (6 bases each). Trimming shortened V by 3 bases and J by 2 bases, and 14 bases separated the two germline ends. The germline CDR1 and CDR2 sequences are MNHNS and SASEGT. This CDR3 spans 16 amino acids. CDR3 residues: CASSEGAGTAYNEQFF. CDR3 nucleotide sequence: TGTGCCAGCAGTGAGGGGGCGGGGACTGCCTACAATGAGCAGTTCTTC.

As to this clone: The same CDR3 can be traced to other DNA sequences in this sample. The chain joins TRBV30 to TRBJ1-2; D gene uncertain. The V end was cut by 0 bases, the J end by 8 bases, with 7 bases between. CDR3 length: 11 amino acids. In germline, CDR1 is GTSNPN, CDR2 SVGIG (reference sequence). The CDR3 is CAWSVGGGYTF. DNA of the CDR3: TGTGCCTGGAGTGTAGGAGGGGGCTACACCTTC.